This is a list of T cell receptor beta chains from one sample in a study of blood T cell repertoires in COVID-19. Method: immunoSEQ multiplex PCR; TCRdb's copy keeps in-frame clones and lacks some. The repertoire holds some 170,000 clones, with over 80% as singletons. Sequenced: peripheral blood. The receptors were sampled from a woman between 45 and 60 years old with acute or convalescent COVID-19. Each CDR3 is given with its conserved first and last residue. A D gene is named only where the DNA matches it firmly. Not all rows give a size; the values are once, few, many and, for expanded clones, a class.

TRBD2,-,TRBV2,TRBJ2-7,TGTGCCAGCAGTGAGGGGCTAGCGGGGATTTACGAGCAGTACTTC,CASSEGLAGIYEQYF
TRBD1,-,TRBV7-9,TRBJ2-5,TGTGCCAGCAGTCCAGGACAGGGCTGGGCCCAGTACTTC,CASSPGQGWAQYF
-,-,TRBV5-4,TRBJ2-2,TGTGCCAGCAGCCTGCCTTCCGAGCGGCCGAACACCGGGGAGCTGTTTTTT,CASSLPSERPNTGELFF
TRBD1,-,TRBV7-2,TRBJ1-1,TGTGCCAGCAGCCAACGGGCCAGGGGGCTCTCTGAAGCTTTCTTT,CASSQRARGLSEAFF
-,once,TRBV2,TRBJ1-5,TGTGCCAGCAGGGAGGGAGCGTCCAATCAGCCCCAGCATTTT,CASREGASNQPQHF
-,-,TRBV12-5,TRBJ1-2,TGTGCTAGTGGTTTCTCCACGGAGTATGGCTACACCTTC,CASGFSTEYGYTF
-,-,TRBV19,TRBJ2-5,TGTGCCAGCAGCCCGGGGTCGCGAGCTGAGACCCAGTACTTC,CASSPGSRAETQYF
TRBD2,-,TRBV30,TRBJ2-7,TGTGCCTGGGGGGGAGGGGCCGAGCAGTACTTC,CAWGGGAEQYF
-,-,TRBV24-1,TRBJ1-2,TGTGCCACCAGTGAATCGACTCCCGGCTATGGCTACACCTTC,CATSESTPGYGYTF
-,-,TRBV12-3/TRBV12-4,TRBJ2-5,TGTGCCAGCAGTCCTACAGGGCTCGAGACCCAGTACTTC,CASSPTGLETQYF
TRBD1,-,TRBV5-4,TRBJ1-2,TGTGCCAGCAGCTTGGAAACCGGGACAGTTAACTATGGCTACACCTTC,CASSLETGTVNYGYTF
TRBD1,-,TRBV6-6,TRBJ1-6,TGTGCCAGCAGTTACGTCGGCAGGGGGGATTCACCCCTCCACTTT,CASSYVGRGDSPLHF